A selection of T cell receptor beta chains follows, all from one sample in a study of cytomegalovirus exposure and HLA in healthy donors. The table came from immunoSEQ multiplex PCR; TCRdb's copy has only in-frame clones and leaves some out. This sample has about 170,000 clones, with 73% found just once. Sequencing was carried out using PBMCs. The receptors originated from a woman between 18 and 30 years old in good health and CMV-seropositive. The CDR3 runs from the conserved cysteine through the conserved F or W. The order of the fields is V gene, J gene, CDR3 protein.

TRBV7-8,TRBJ2-2,CASSLAETYLVTGELFF
TRBV21-1,TRBJ2-2,CASSPPDKSNTGELFF
TRBV7-2,TRBJ2-6,CASSSGVSGANVLTF
TRBV29-1,TRBJ2-3,CSGGASGVAADTQYF
TRBV6-1,TRBJ1-5,CATQVQPQHF
TRBV2,TRBJ2-2,CASSEEFTGELFF
TRBV30,TRBJ1-1,CAWNYMNTEAFF
TRBV4-2,TRBJ1-5,CASSQDRVHQPQHF
TRBV30,TRBJ1-2,CAWSVLQETPYGYTF
TRBV6-5,TRBJ1-5,CASSYSRRVRYQPQHF
TRBV5-1,TRBJ2-7,CASSYDRGSEQYF
TRBV7-2,TRBJ1-1,CASSSTGTVNTEAFF
TRBV7-8,TRBJ1-4,CASSRGAGQNEKLFF
TRBV18,TRBJ2-7,CASSPRDSGLAGLTYEQYF
TRBV10-3,TRBJ1-1,CATRHSEDTEAFF
TRBV19,TRBJ1-5,CASSPQASNQPQHF
TRBV7-2,TRBJ1-2,CASSDGQNYGYTF
TRBV5-8,TRBJ2-7,CASSSITGLAGVSEYEQYF